The 2 T cell receptor beta chains presented below share a single source sample, sequenced in a study of blood T cell repertoires in COVID-19. The method was immunoSEQ multiplex PCR; TCRdb's version includes in-frame clones alone and lacks a portion of them. The sample has 200,000 to 250,000 clones; around 90% are singletons. The sequenced sample consisted of peripheral blood. Receptors were obtained from a man between 60 and 70 years old with COVID-19, enrolled during active disease.

CDR3 sequence: CASSPLGGGQFF. The CDR3 nucleotides are TGTGCCAGCAGTCCACTAGGGGGCGGACAGTTCTTC. The chain combines TRBV28 with TRBJ2-1; TRBD1 aligns across 7 bases. J was trimmed by 13 bases and V by 5 bases; bases with no gene match: 8. The CDR3 contains 12 residues. Germline values: CDR1 MDHEN, CDR2 SYDVKM. Full variable domain (missing parts from reference TRBV28 and TRBJ2-1): DVKVTQSSRYLVKRTGEKVFLECVQDMDHENMFWYRQDPGLGLRLIYFSYDVKMKEKGDIPEGYSVSREKKERFSLILESASTNQTSMYLCASSPLGGGQFFGPGTRLTVL.

The chain carries TRBV19 and TRBJ1-5; D is possibly TRBD1 (5 bases). V was pared by 5 bases and J by 3 bases, with 8 bases between. Germline values: CDR1 LNHDA, CDR2 SQIVND (reference sequence). This CDR3 contains 13 residues. The CDR3 region has the DNA TGTGCCAGTAGTTCAGGGCACAATCAGCCCCAGCATTTT. Protein: CASSSGHNQPQHF.